Below, 9 T cell receptor beta chains from the same sample are listed, as sequenced in a study of T cells after yellow fever vaccination. TCRdb redid the calling of the 5' RACE reads with MiXCR, one entry per CDR3 protein. The repertoire holds 250,000 or so distinct CDR3 sequences, with roughly 3.5% as singletons. Material: PBMCs, obtained 15 days after the yellow fever booster vaccination. All receptors derive from a man aged 18-30 years who received the YFV17D yellow fever vaccine.

This clonotype came up many times. V gene TRBV12-3 or TRBV12-4 combines with J gene TRBJ1-6; perhaps TRBD1 as D (5 bases). V lost 3 bases, J lost 9 bases, and 12 bases lay in between. The length of the CDR3 is 14 residues. CDR3 loop: CASSFRASGSPLHF. The CDR3 DNA is TGTGCCAGCAGTTTCAGGGCCTCGGGTTCACCCCTCCACTTT.

The sample holds many counts of this clonotype. One junction end disagrees with the germline gene, perhaps due to a read error. The chain couples TRBV7-7 to TRBJ1-5, with no clear D. This CDR3 has 13 amino acids. The germline V gene encodes CDR1 SSHAT and CDR2 FNYEAQ (reference sequence). CDR3 in amino acids: CASSLAFGQPQHF. In nucleotides, the CDR3 is TGTGCTAGCAGCTTAGCGTTCGGGCAGCCCCAGCATTTT.

This clonotype came up many times. The chain uses TRBV7-2 and TRBJ2-3; D ambiguous. V gave up 4 bases and J gave up 3 bases, with 8 bases separating them. The CDR3 is 13 residues long. Germline-derived CDR1 and CDR2 are SGHTA and FQGNSA. This CDR3 is CASSSGRTDTQYF. CDR3 DNA: TGTGCCAGCAGCTCCGGTCGGACAGATACGCAGTATTTT.

This clonotype has at least ten counts. The chain combines TRBV27 with TRBJ2-1; TRBD2 aligns across 10 bases. The CDR3 is 14 residues long. CDR1 and CDR2 (germline): MNHEY, SMNVEV (reference sequence). Losses at the gene ends were 6 bases for V and 8 bases for J; bases not matched to a gene: 7. CDR3 in DNA: TGTGCCAGCAGGGGAGCGGGGGGGGGTGATGAGCAGTTCTTC. It yields the protein CASRGAGGGDEQFF.

The table lists this clonotype with many counts. J is TRBJ1-3 and V is TRBV7-9; D is unclear. The CDR3 runs to 19 residues. CDR1 is SEHNR and CDR2 is FQNEAQ in the germline V gene (reference sequence). V lost 5 bases, J lost 4 bases, and 27 bases lay in between. CDR3 bases: TGTGCCAGCAGCGCGACGCGCCAAGACCCTTTTGGTTTGGGAAACACCATATATTTT. Translated, it gives CASSATRQDPFGLGNTIYF.

This clonotype was recorded many times. The chain uses TRBV5-5 and TRBJ2-2, with D perhaps TRBD1 or TRBD2 (5 bases each). This CDR3 spans 15 amino acids. CDR1 SGHKS and CDR2 YYEKEE come from the germline V gene (reference sequence). V was shortened by 3 bases and J by 5 bases, with 14 bases between the two germline ends. CDR3 DNA sequence: TGTGCCAGCAGCTACCCTCTGAGGGGAACCGGGGAGCTGTTTTTT. This codes for CASSYPLRGTGELFF. Together with reference TRBV5-5 and TRBJ2-2, the CDR3 gives the full variable domain: DAGVTQSPTHLIKTRGQQVTLRCSPISGHKSVSWYQQVLGQGPQFIFQYYEKEERGRGNFPDRFSARQFPNYSSELNVNALLLGDSALYLCASSYPLRGTGELFFGEGSRLTVL.

This clonotype was detected many times. V gene TRBV7-2 combines with J gene TRBJ2-1; 9 bases are shared with TRBD2. The V and J ends lost 1 base and 5 bases, in that order; junction bases with no gene match: 6. This CDR3 is 16 amino acids long. The V gene's germline CDR1 is SGHTA and CDR2 FQGNSA. The CDR3, as DNA: TGTGCCAGCAGCTTAGTGGGGATAGCGGGGGACAATGAGCAGTTCTTC. It yields the protein CASSLVGIAGDNEQFF.

This clonotype was recorded many times. This chain uses TRBV28 with TRBJ2-4; D possibly corresponds to TRBD2 (6 bases). V lost 5 bases, J lost 3 bases, and 14 bases lay in between. CDR1 is MDHEN, CDR2 SYDVKM, per germline. The CDR3 consists of 15 residues. The CDR3 sequence is CASSERGSVKNIQYF. The CDR3 bases are TGTGCCAGCAGTGAACGGGGGAGTGTCAAAAACATTCAGTACTTC.

This clonotype occurred many times. The V and J genes are TRBV19 and TRBJ2-2; TRBD2 might be the D (5 bases). Germline loops: CDR1 LNHDA, CDR2 SQIVND (reference sequence). This CDR3 spans 13 amino acids. CDR3 region: CATAEANTGELFF. CDR3 DNA: TGTGCAACGGCGGAGGCGAACACCGGGGAGCTGTTTTTT.